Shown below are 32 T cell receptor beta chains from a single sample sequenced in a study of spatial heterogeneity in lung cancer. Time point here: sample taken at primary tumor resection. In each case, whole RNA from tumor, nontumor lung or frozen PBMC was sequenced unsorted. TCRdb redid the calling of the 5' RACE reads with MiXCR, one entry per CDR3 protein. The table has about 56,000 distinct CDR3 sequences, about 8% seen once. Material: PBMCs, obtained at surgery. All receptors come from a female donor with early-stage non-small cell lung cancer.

This CDR3 reads CSAGGQGSTEAFF. The CDR3 DNA sequence: TGCAGTGCCGGGGGACAGGGGAGCACTGAAGCTTTCTTT. The J gene is TRBJ1-1, the V gene TRBV20-1; 10 nucleotides align to TRBD1. The CDR3 extends over 13 amino acids. With 6 bases clipped from V and 4 bases from J, the junction kept 5 bases outside the gene matches. Germline CDR1 is DFQATT and CDR2 is SNEGSKA (reference sequence).

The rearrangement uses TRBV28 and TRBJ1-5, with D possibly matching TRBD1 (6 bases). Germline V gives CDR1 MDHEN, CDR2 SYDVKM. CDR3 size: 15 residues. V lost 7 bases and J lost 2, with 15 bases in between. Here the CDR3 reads CASTKGGGRNQPQHF. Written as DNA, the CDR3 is TGTGCCAGCACCAAAGGAGGGGGTCGCAATCAGCCCCAGCATTTT.

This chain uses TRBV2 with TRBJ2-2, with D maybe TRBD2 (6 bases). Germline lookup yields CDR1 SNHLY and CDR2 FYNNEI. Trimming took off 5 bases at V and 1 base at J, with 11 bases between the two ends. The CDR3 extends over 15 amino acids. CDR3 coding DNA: TGTGCCAGCAGTCCCGGGACTGTGAACACCGGGGAGCTGTTTTTT. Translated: CASSPGTVNTGELFF.

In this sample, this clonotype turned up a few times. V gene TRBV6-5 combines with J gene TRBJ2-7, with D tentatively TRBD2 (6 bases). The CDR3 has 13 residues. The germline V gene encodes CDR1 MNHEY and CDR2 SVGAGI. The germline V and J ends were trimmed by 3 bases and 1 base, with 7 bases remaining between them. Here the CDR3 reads CASSYGGSYEQYF. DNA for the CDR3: TGTGCCAGCAGTTATGGGGGGTCCTACGAGCAGTACTTC.

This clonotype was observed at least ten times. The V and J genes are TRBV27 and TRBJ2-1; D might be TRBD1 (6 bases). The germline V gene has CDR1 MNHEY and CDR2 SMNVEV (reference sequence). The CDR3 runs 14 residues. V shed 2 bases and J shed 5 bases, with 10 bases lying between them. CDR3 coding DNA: TGTGCCAGCAGTTTACCTGGGACAAACAATGAGCAGTTCTTC. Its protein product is CASSLPGTNNEQFF.

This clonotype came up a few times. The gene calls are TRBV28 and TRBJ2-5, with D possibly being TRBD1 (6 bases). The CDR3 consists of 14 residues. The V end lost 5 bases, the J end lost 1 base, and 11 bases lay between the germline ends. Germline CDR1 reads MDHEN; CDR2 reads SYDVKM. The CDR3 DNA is TGTGCCAGCAGTCCAGACAGGTTCCAAGAGACCCAGTACTTC. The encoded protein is CASSPDRFQETQYF.

CDR3 in amino acids: CSVVPGGVGQPQHF. The CDR3, as DNA: TGCAGCGTTGTTCCGGGAGGGGTCGGTCAGCCCCAGCATTTT. This chain connects TRBV29-1 to TRBJ1-5; D possibly corresponds to TRBD1 (5 bases). Deletions cut 4 bases from V and 6 bases from J, with 16 bases between. Germline V gene lookup returns CDR1 SQVTM and CDR2 ANQGSEA. The CDR3 loop spans 14 amino acids.

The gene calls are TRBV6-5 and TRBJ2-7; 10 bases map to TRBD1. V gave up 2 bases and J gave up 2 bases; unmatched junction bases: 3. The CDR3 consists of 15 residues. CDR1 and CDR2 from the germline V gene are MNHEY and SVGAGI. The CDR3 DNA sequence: TGTGCCAGCAGTTACGGGGGACAGGGGACCTACGAGCAGTACTTC. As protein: CASSYGGQGTYEQYF.

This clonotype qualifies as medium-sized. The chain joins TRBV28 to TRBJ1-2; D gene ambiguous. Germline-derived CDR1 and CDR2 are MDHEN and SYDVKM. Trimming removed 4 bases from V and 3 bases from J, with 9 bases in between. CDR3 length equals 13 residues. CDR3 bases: TGTGCCAGCAGTTCAAAGGGCCACTATGGCTACACCTTC. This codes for CASSSKGHYGYTF.

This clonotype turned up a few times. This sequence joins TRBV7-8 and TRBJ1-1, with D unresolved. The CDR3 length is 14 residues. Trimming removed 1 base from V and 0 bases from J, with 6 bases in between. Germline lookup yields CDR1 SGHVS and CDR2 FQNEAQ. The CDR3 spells CASSLERLNTEAFF. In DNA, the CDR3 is TGTGCCAGCAGCTTAGAGAGGCTGAACACTGAAGCTTTCTTT.

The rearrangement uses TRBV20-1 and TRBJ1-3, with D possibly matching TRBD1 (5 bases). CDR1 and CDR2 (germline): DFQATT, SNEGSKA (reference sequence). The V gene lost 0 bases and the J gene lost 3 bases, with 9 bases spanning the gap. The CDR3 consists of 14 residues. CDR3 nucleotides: TGCAGTGCTAGAGATGCGGGACGTGGAAACACCATATATTTT. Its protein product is CSARDAGRGNTIYF.

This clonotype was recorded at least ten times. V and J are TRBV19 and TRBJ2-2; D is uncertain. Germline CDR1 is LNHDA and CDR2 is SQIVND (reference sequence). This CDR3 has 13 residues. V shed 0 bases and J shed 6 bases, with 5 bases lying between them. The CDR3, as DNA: TGTGCCAGTAGTATAGATCTTGCCGGGGAGCTGTTTTTT. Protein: CASSIDLAGELFF.

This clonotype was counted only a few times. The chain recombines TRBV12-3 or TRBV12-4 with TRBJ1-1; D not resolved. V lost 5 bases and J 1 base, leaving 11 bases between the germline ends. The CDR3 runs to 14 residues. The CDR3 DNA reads TGTGCCAGCAGTGGCCGACCGGGGAACACTGAAGCTTTCTTT. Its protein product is CASSGRPGNTEAFF.

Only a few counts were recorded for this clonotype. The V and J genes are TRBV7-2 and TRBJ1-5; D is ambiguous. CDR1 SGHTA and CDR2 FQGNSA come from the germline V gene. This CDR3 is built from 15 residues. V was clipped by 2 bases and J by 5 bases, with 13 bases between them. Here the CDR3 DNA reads TGTGCCAGCAGCTTAAGGCCCTTCCCAGATCAGCCCCAGCATTTT. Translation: CASSLRPFPDQPQHF.

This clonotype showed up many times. CDR3 sequence reads: CASMNPGNYGYTF. CDR3 DNA sequence: TGTGCCAGTATGAACCCAGGAAACTATGGCTACACCTTC. The genes are TRBV2 and TRBJ1-2; D is unclear. The germline gives CDR1 SNHLY, CDR2 FYNNEI. The CDR3 sequence is 13 residues long. Trimming shortened V by 9 bases and J by 2 bases, and 13 bases separated the two germline ends.

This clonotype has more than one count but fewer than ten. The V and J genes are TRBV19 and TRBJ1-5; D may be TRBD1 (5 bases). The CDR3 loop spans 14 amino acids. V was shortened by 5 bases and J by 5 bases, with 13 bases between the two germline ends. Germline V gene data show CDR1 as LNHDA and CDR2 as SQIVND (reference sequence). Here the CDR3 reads CASSWGLQDQPQHF. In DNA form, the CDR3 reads TGTGCCAGTAGTTGGGGCCTCCAGGATCAGCCCCAGCATTTT.

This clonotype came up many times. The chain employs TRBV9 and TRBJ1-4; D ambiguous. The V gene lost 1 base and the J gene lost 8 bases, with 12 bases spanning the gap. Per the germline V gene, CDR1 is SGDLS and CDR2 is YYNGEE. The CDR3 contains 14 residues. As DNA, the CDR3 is TGTGCCAGCAGCGTATCCCACTCAGGCGAAAAACTGTTTTTT. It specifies CASSVSHSGEKLFF.

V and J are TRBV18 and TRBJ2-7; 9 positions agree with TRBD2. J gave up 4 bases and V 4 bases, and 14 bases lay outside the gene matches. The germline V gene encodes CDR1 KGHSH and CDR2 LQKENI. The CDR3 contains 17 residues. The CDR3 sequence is CASSLSAFGLATYEQYF. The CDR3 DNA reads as TGTGCCAGCTCACTTAGCGCCTTCGGACTAGCGACTTACGAGCAGTACTTC.

In DNA form, the CDR3 reads TGCAGCGTTGAAGATGAAGGACAGGGGCGGTGGAACACTGAAGCTTTCTTT. Translated: CSVEDEGQGRWNTEAFF. J is TRBJ1-1 and V is TRBV29-1; 9 bases fit TRBD1. The length of the CDR3 is 17 residues. V gave up 0 bases and J gave up 1 base; unmatched junction bases: 9. The germline gives CDR1 SQVTM, CDR2 ANQGSEA.

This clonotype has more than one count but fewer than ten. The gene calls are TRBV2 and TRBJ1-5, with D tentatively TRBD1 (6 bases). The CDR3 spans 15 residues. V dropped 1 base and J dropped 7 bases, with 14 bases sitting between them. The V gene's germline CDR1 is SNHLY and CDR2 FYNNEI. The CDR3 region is CASSEEWGRRQPQHF. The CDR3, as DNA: TGTGCCAGCAGTGAAGAGTGGGGGCGCAGACAGCCCCAGCATTTT.

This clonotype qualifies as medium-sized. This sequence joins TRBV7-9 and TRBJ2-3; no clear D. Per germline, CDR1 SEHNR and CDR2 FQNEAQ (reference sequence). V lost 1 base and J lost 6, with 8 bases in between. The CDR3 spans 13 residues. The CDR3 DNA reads TGTGCCAGCAGCTTAGATGAGAGGGATACGCAGTATTTT. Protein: CASSLDERDTQYF. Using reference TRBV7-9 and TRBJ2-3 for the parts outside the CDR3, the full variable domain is DTGVSQNPRHKITKRGQNVTFRCDPISEHNRLYWYRQTLGQGPEFLTYFQNEAQLEKSRLLSDRFSAERPKGSFSTLEIQRTEQGDSAMYLCASSLDERDTQYFGPGTRLTVL.

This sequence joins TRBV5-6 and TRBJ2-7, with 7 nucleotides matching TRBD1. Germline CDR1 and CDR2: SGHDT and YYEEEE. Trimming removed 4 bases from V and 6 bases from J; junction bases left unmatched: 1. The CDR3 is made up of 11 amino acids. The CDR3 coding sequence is TGTGCCAGCAGCAGGGGGCGCGAGCAGTACTTC. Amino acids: CASSRGREQYF.

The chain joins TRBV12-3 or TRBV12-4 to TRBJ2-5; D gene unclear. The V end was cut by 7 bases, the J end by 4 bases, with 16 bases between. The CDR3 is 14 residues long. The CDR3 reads CASTSRGPGETQYF. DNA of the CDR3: TGTGCCAGCACCTCTCGCGGTCCGGGAGAGACCCAGTACTTC.

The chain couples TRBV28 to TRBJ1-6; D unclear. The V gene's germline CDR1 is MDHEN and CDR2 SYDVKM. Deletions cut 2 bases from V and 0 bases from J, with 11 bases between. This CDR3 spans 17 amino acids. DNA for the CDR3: TGTGCCAGCAGTTTAGGTGGCTCGAGCTCCTATAATTCACCCCTCCACTTT. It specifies CASSLGGSSSYNSPLHF.

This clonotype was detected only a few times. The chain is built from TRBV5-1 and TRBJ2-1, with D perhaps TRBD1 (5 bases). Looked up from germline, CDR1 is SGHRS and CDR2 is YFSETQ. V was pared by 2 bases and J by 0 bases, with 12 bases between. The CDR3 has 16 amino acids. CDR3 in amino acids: CASSFGHPSSYNEQFF. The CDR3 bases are TGCGCCAGCAGCTTCGGACACCCGAGCTCCTACAATGAGCAGTTCTTC.

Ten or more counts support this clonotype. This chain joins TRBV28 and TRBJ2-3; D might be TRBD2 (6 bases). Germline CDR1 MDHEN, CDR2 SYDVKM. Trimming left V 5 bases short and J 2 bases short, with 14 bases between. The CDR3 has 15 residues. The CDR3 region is CASSHRLENTDTQYF. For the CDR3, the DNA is TGTGCCAGCAGTCACCGACTAGAGAACACAGATACGCAGTATTTT.

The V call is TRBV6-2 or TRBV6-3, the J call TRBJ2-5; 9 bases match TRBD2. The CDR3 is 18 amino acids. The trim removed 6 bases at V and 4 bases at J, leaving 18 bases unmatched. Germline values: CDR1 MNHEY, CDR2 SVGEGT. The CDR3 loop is CASSPAASGTQRGETQYF. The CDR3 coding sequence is TGTGCCAGCAGCCCGGCGGCTAGCGGGACTCAGCGCGGAGAGACCCAGTACTTC.

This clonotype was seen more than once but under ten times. This chain's CDR3 is CASSFDREQTGELFF. The CDR3 DNA is TGTGCCAGCAGCTTCGACAGGGAACAAACCGGGGAGCTGTTTTTT. This chain joins TRBV7-3 and TRBJ2-2; 7 bases fit TRBD1. This CDR3 region has 15 residues. J lost 5 bases, V lost 3 bases, and 6 bases had no gene match. Germline loops: CDR1 SGHTA, CDR2 FQGTGA.

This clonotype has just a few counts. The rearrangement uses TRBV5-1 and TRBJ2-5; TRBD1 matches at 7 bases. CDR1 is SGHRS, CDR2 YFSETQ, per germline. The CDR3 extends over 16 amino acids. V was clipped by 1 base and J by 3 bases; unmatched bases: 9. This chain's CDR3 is CASSLHGSQGEETQYF. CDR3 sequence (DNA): TGCGCCAGCAGCTTGCACGGATCCCAGGGGGAAGAGACCCAGTACTTC.

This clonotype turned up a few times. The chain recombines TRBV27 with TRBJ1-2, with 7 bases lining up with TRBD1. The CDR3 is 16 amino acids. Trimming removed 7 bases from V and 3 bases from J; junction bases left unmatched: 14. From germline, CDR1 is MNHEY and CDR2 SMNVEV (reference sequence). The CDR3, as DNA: TGTGCCAGCATGCGGGACAGTCGATTAAAGGACTATGGCTACACCTTC. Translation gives CASMRDSRLKDYGYTF.

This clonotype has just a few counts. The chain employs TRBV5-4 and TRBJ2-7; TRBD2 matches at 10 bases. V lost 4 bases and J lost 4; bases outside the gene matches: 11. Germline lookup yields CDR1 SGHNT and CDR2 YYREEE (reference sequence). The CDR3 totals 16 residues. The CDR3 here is CASSLRTSGIRYEQYF. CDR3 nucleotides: TGTGCCAGCAGCCTCAGGACTAGCGGTATTAGATACGAGCAGTACTTC. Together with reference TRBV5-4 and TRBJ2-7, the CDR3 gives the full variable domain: ETGVTQSPTHLIKTRGQQVTLRCSSQSGHNTVSWYQQALGQGPQFIFQYYREEENGRGNFPPRFSGLQFPNYSSELNVNALELDDSALYLCASSLRTSGIRYEQYFGPGTRLTVT.

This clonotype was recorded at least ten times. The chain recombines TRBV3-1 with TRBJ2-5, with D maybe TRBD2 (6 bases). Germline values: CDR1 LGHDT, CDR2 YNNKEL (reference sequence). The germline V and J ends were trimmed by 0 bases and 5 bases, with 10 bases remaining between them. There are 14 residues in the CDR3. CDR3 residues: CASSQDPSDETQYF. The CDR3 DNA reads TGTGCCAGCAGCCAAGACCCTAGCGATGAGACCCAGTACTTC.